Presented here are 8 T cell receptor beta chains from one specimen sequenced in a study of graft-versus-host responses after intestinal transplantation (dated by TCRdb to the early 2020s). No antigen has been assigned to these receptors. The library was generated by the immunoSEQ multiplex PCR assay. TCRdb stores this immuneACCESS table with in-frame sequences only. Part of the clones is absent; in the studies checked, under half of the shortfall reflects unresolved V genes, and no reason is known for the rest. The sample table records 20,000 to 30,000 clones; roughly 87% of these occur just once. The ten biggest clones cover 0.65% to 0.9% of the sample. The sample's time point label is to be understood as: cells obtained before transplantation from donor or recipient. The sequencing here drew on unstimulated CD4+ T cells sorted from spleen or lymph node cells, taken before intestinal transplant. The receptor set was obtained from a human donor who received an intestinal transplant.

The gene calls are TRBV30 and TRBJ2-3, with D perhaps TRBD2 (6 bases). The V end lost 4 bases, the J end lost 2 bases, and 13 bases lay between the germline ends. This CDR3 spans 14 amino acids. Looked up from germline, CDR1 is GTSNPN and CDR2 is SVGIG (reference sequence). CDR3 region: CAWNGLANTDTQYF. CDR3 in DNA: TGTGCCTGGAACGGTCTAGCGAACACAGATACGCAGTATTTT.

With respect to this clone: A much larger clone lies a single base off, so this may be a read error. J is TRBJ2-5 and V is TRBV5-1, with 8 bases matching TRBD2. The CDR3 loop spans 17 amino acids. V shed 0 bases and J 1 base; nucleotides not matched to a gene: 8. Germline V CDR1 and CDR2: SGHRS, YFSETQ. The CDR3 sequence is CASSLVGRGARQETQYF. In DNA form, the CDR3 reads TGCGCCAGCAGCTTGGTGGGGCGGGGGGCGCGCCAAGAGACCCAGTACTTC.

J is TRBJ2-3 and V is TRBV23-1; no definite D call. TRBV23-1 is sorted into the ORF group, with uncertain function. V shed 3 bases and J shed 2 bases, with 18 bases lying between them. CDR3 size: 17 residues. CDR3 sequence reads: CASSHSQIGPHTDTQYF. Written as DNA, the CDR3 is TGCGCCAGCAGTCATTCCCAAATTGGTCCCCACACAGATACGCAGTATTTT.

This rearrangement joins TRBV4-1 to TRBJ2-4, with TRBD2 matching over 10 bases. Germline V gene sequence: CDR1 MGHRA, CDR2 YSYEKL. This CDR3 is built from 18 residues. V lost 4 bases to trimming and J lost 1 base; unmatched junction nucleotides: 10. The DNA of the CDR3 is TGCGCCAGCAGCCCGGGACTAGCGACCGGGAGGGCCAAAAACATTCAGTACTTC. It translates to CASSPGLATGRAKNIQYF.

The chain is built from TRBV6-1 and TRBJ1-5; D unresolved. Deletions cut 6 bases from V and 3 bases from J, with 12 bases between. CDR1 MNHNS and CDR2 SASEGT come from the germline V gene. This CDR3 spans 14 amino acids. The DNA for the CDR3 is TGTGCCAGCAGCGAACGGACGAACAATCAGCCCCAGCATTTT. The encoded protein is CASSERTNNQPQHF.

The chain has TRBV2 and TRBJ1-2; D is unclear. Germline V gene lookup returns CDR1 SNHLY and CDR2 FYNNEI. The V and J ends lost 8 bases and 4 bases respectively, with 14 bases between them. This CDR3 contains 13 residues. The CDR3 DNA reads TGTGCCAGCCTGGAGGGCAGCCTCTATGGCTACACCTTC. This translates into CASLEGSLYGYTF.

The chain has TRBV6-5 and TRBJ1-1; no definite D call. Trimming shortened V by 2 bases and J by 1 base, and 11 bases separated the two germline ends. Germline CDR1 is MNHEY and CDR2 is SVGAGI. This CDR3 contains 15 residues. In DNA, the CDR3 is TGTGCCAGCAGTTACAGTCCCAGATCGAACACTGAAGCTTTCTTT. Its translation: CASSYSPRSNTEAFF.

The rearrangement uses TRBV25-1 and TRBJ2-5; D gene ambiguous. The DNA end lines up better with TRBJ2-7; the J call may be wrong. Germline-derived CDR1 and CDR2 are MGHDK and SYGVNS. The CDR3 loop spans 11 amino acids. CDR3 region: CASSGLYEQYF. As DNA, the CDR3 is TGTGCCAGCAGTGGCCTCTACGAGCAGTACTTC.